This T cell receptor (beta chain) appears in the sequencing data of a study of T cell responses to AZD1222 COVID-19 vaccine. Study details: Second-dose recipients at about 4 or about 12 weeks were treated as one pooled group.

Clones were read by immunoSEQ multiplex PCR, and TCRdb kept only the in-frame ones, dropping some. The sample holds around 140,000 clones, approximately 92% seen once. A note on this clone: What it binds is not known.

The CDR3 spans 13 residues. Trimming took 1 base from V and 3 from J, leaving 6 bases between them. Germline assignment: CDR1 MDHEN and CDR2 SYDVKM. Study conclusions and caveats: Reportedly, nearly half of unique spike TCRs recognized epitopes outside B.1.351/B.1.1.7 mutations. When two AZD1222 doses had been given, Spike-specific TCR breadth and depth rose. CD4 TCRs linked to vaccination spanned spike, dominating at 160-218 and 743-854.

This clonotype was obtained from an adult in good health. The chain employs TRBV28 and TRBJ1-2; no firm D call. This sample comprised peripheral blood, obtained on day 0 of AZD1222 vaccination. CDR3 nucleotide sequence: TGTGCCAGCAGTTTATTAGAATACTATGGCTACACCTTC. Its protein is CASSLLEYYGYTF.